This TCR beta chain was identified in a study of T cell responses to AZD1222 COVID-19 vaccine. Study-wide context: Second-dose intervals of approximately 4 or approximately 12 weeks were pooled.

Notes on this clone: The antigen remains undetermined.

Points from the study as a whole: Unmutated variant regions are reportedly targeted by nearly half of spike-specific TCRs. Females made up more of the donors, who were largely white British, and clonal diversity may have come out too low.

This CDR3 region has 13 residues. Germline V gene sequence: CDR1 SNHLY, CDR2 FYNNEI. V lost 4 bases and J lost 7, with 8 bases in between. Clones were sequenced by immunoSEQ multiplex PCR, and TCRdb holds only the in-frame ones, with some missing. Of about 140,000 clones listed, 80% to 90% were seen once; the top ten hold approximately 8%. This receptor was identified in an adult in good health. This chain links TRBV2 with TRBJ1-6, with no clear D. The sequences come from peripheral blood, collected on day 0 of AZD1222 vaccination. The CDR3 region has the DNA TGTGCCAGCAGTGCGGCGGGAAATTCACCCCTCCACTTT. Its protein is CASSAAGNSPLHF.